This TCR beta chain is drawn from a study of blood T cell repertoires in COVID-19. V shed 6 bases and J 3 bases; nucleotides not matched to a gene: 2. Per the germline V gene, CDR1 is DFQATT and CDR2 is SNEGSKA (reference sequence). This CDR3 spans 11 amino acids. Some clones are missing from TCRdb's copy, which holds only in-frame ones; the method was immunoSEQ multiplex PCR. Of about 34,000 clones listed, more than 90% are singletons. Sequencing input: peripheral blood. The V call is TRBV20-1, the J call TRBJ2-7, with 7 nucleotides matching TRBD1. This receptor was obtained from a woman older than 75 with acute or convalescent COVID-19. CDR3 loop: CSAGQVYEQYF. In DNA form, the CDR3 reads TGCAGTGCCGGACAGGTCTACGAGCAGTACTTC.